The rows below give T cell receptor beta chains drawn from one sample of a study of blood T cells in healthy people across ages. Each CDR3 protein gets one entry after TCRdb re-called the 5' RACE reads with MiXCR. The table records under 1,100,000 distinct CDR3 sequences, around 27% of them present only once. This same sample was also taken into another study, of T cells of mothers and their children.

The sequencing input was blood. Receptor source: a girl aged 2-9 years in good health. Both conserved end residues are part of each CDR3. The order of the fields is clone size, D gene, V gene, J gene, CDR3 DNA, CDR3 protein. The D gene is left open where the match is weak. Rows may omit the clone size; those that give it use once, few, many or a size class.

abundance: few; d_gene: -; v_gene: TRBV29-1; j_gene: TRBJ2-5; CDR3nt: TGCAGCGGTGCCGCGACAGAAGAGACCCAGTACTTC; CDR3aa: CSGAATEETQYF
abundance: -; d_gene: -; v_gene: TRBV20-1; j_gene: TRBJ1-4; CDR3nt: TGCAGTGCTAGGTGGGAAAAACTGTTTTTT; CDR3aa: CSARWEKLFF
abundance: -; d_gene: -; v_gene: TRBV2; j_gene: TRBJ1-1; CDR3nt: TGTGCCAGCACTCGGGATTTCGGAACTATGAACACTGAAGCTTTCTTT; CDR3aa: CASTRDFGTMNTEAFF
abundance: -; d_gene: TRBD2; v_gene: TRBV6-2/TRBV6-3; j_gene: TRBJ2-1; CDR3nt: TGTGCCAGCAGTTTAGGGACTATCGAGTTCTTC; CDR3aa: CASSLGTIEFF
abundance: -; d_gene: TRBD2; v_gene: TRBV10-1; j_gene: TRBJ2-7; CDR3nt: TGCGCCAGCAGTGATTGGACTAGTTCGGGCGAGCAGTACTTC; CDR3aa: CASSDWTSSGEQYF
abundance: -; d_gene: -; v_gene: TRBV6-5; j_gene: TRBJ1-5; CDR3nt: TGTGCCAGCAGGAACAGGGAGGGTCAGCCCCAGCATTTT; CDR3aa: CASRNREGQPQHF
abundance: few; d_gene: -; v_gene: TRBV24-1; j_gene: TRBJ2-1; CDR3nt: TGTGCCACCAGTGATGTATACAATGAGCAGTTCTTC; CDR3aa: CATSDVYNEQFF
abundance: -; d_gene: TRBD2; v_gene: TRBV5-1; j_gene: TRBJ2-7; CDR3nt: TGCGCCAGCAGCTTGTCGAAGCGGGAGAACAACGAGCAGTACTTC; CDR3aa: CASSLSKRENNEQYF
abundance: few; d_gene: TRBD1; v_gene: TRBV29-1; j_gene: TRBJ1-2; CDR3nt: TGCAGCGGGAGCGGGTACGGGACAGCTGACTTCGAATACACCTTC; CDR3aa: CSGSGYGTADFEYTF
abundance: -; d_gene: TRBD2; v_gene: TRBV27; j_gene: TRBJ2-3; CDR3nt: TGTGCCAGCAGTCCCTCCTTTGGCGGGGGGCCGACAGATACGCAGTATTTT; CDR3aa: CASSPSFGGGPTDTQYF
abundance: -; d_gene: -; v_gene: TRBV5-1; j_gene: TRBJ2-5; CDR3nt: TGCGCCAGCAGCTTGGAAGCCTACAACCAAGAGACCCAGTACTTC; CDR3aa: CASSLEAYNQETQYF
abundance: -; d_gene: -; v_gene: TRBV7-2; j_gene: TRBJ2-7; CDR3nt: TGTGCCAGCAGTCGGGGCGCTAGCTCCTACGAGCAGTACTTC; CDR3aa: CASSRGASSYEQYF
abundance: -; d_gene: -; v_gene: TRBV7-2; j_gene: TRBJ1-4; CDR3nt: TGTGCCAGCAGCGCCGGGTCTTCCTGGGGCGAAAAACTGTTTTTT; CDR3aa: CASSAGSSWGEKLFF
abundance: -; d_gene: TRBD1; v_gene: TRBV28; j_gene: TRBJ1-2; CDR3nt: TGTGCCAGCCGGAGACAGGGGGCGAATGGCTACACCTTC; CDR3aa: CASRRQGANGYTF
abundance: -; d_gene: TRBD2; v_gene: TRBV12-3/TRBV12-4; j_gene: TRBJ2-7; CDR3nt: TGTGCCAGCAGTTCTAGGATAGCGGGACTCTTATACGAGCAGTACTTC; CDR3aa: CASSSRIAGLLYEQYF
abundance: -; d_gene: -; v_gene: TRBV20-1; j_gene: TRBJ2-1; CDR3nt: TGCAGTGCTAGAGATGGGGTAGCCCAGGGTGAGCAGTTCTTC; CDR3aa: CSARDGVAQGEQFF
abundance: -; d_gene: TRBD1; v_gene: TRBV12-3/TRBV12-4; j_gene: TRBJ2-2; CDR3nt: TGTGCCAGCACCGACGGGACAGGGAAAGACACCGGGGAGCTGTTTTTT; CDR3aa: CASTDGTGKDTGELFF
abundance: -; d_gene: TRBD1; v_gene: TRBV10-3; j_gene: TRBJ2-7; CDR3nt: TGTGCCATCGGGGACAGGGGGTACGAGCAGTACTTC; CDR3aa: CAIGDRGYEQYF
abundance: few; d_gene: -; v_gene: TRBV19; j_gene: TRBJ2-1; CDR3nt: TGTGCCAGTAGTATTCCAGGGAAGGATACCTACAATGAGCAGTTCTTC; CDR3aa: CASSIPGKDTYNEQFF
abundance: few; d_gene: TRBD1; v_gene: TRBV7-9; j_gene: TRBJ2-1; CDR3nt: TGTGCCAGCAGCAATAAGGGACAGGGTAAATATGAGCAGTTCTTC; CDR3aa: CASSNKGQGKYEQFF
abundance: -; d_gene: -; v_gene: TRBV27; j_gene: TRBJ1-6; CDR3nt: TGTGCCAGCAGTTTAGACGCCTATTCACCCCTCCACTTT; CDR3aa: CASSLDAYSPLHF
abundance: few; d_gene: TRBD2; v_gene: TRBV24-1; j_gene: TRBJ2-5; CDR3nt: TGTGCCACCAGTAAGGGACGTCGGGGGGGCGCCGAGTTCTTC; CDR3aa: CATSKGRRGGAEFF
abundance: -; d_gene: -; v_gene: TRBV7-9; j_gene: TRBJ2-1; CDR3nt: TGTGCCAGCAGCTCGTTCCACACAGAAAACAATGAGCAGTTCTTC; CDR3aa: CASSSFHTENNEQFF
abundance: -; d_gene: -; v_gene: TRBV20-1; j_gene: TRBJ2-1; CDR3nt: TGCAGTGCTAGGATGGCGAGCTCCTACAATGAGCAGTTCTTC; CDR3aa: CSARMASSYNEQFF
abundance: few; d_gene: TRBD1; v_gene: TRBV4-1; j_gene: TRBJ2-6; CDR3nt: TGCGCCAGCAGTCGGACAGGGGGAGGTTTGTCTGGGGCCAACGTCCTGACTTTC; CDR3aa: CASSRTGGGLSGANVLTF
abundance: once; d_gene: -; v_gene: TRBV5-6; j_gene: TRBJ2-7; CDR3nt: TGTGCCAGCAGCACGGCTAGTATCGACGAGCAGTACTTC; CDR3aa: CASSTASIDEQYF